This record covers a single T cell receptor (beta chain). In the original workflow: Counts of nucleated cells, estimated from reference gene primer amplification, were obtained. Here immunoSEQ multiplex PCR was the method, and the copy in TCRdb shows in-frame clones only, minus some. D and trimming come from the DNA, and the V and J calls and clone size come from that table. The table includes 200,000 or so clones, roughly nine tenths detected once. The sample comes from a study of blood T cell repertoires in COVID-19. At the level of the study: Researchers got acute and convalescent COVID-19 samples from the United States, Italy and Spain. PBMCs, B-cell-depleted T cells, or T cells provided the cDNA or gDNA that made up the material.

What was sequenced was peripheral blood. The TCR originated in a man in his fifties or sixties who had recovered from COVID-19.

The CDR3 reads CASSYSKGTPYGYTF. The CDR3 DNA is TGTGCCAGCAGTTACTCGAAGGGGACTCCTTATGGCTACACCTTC. This sequence joins TRBV6-2 or TRBV6-3 and TRBJ1-2, with TRBD1 as a possible D gene (5 bases). Germline CDR1 is MNHEY and CDR2 is SVGEGT. Trimming removed 0 bases at V and 5 bases at J, with 13 bases between. The CDR3 loop spans 15 amino acids.